This TCR beta chain appears in the sequencing data of a study of blood T cell repertoires in COVID-19. Study at large: Acute and convalescent COVID-19 specimens originated in the United States, Italy and Spain. T cells, B-cell-depleted T cells, or PBMCs provided the cDNA or gDNA that served as material.

In the original analysis: By means of reference gene primer amplification, nucleated cell counts were estimated. The repertoire was sequenced with immunoSEQ multiplex PCR; TCRdb's copy has only in-frame clones and lacks some. V and J calls and clone size come straight from that table; D and trimming were deduced from the DNA. This table holds about 140,000 clones, more than 85% found once. CDR1 and CDR2 from the germline V gene are SGHVS and FNYEAQ. The junction had 3 bases not matched to a gene; V was cut back by 4 bases and J by 2 bases. The CDR3 is made up of 15 amino acids. Source material: peripheral blood. This TCR was sampled from a man aged 55-75 years with active or convalescent COVID-19. The chain links TRBV7-6 to TRBJ2-2, with TRBD1 matching over 8 bases. CDR3 in amino acids: CASSSQGGNTGELFF. CDR3 bases: TGTGCCAGCAGCTCACAGGGGGGAAACACCGGGGAGCTGTTTTTT.